The 26 T cell receptor beta chains below were found in one sample sequenced in a study of preoperative IRX-2 immunotherapy in early breast cancer. The treatment is: preoperative locoregional IRX-2 cytokine immunotherapy. Profiled with immunoSEQ multiplex PCR; TCRdb holds only in-frame clones, not every one. This table has around 40,000 clones, just under 95% appearing once. The specimen comprised tumor tissue, sampled after IRX-2 immunotherapy. Every receptor here comes from a human donor with breast cancer.

The chain has TRBV4-1 and TRBJ2-7, with 7 bases lining up with TRBD2. The CDR3 contains 15 residues. Looked up from germline, CDR1 is MGHRA and CDR2 is YSYEKL. V shed 4 bases, J shed 2 bases, and the junction held 8 bases outside the gene matches. The CDR3 protein is CASSPTTSRAYEQYF. CDR3 bases: TGCGCCAGCAGCCCTACGACTAGCCGAGCCTACGAGCAGTACTTC.

In this sample, this clone turned up a few times. The CDR3 spells CASSETSSHEQYF. The CDR3 nucleotides are TGTGCCAGCAGTGAAACTAGCAGCCACGAGCAGTACTTC. The chain employs TRBV2 and TRBJ2-7, with D possibly being TRBD2 (6 bases). The V end was cut by 2 bases, the J end by 5 bases, with 10 bases between. Germline lookup yields CDR1 SNHLY and CDR2 FYNNEI. The CDR3 has 13 residues.

This clone was picked up one time. V and J are TRBV28 and TRBJ2-5; 8 nucleotides align to TRBD2. After removal of 4 bases from V and 0 bases from J, the junction contained 7 bases not matched to a gene. The CDR3 totals 16 residues. The germline gives CDR1 MDHEN, CDR2 SYDVKM. Here the CDR3 reads CASSYPGGGYQETQYF. The CDR3 DNA follows: TGTGCCAGCAGTTACCCGGGAGGGGGGTACCAAGAGACCCAGTACTTC.

The V call is TRBV5-1, the J call TRBJ2-7; tentatively, D is TRBD2 (5 bases). This CDR3 comprises 13 residues. V lost 0 bases to trimming and J lost 2 bases, with 6 bases between them. Looked up from germline, CDR1 is SGHRS and CDR2 is YFSETQ. CDR3 coding DNA: TGCGCCAGCAGCTTGGACGGGACCTACGAGCAGTACTTC. Translated, it gives CASSLDGTYEQYF.

The CDR3 region is CASRTHFRAANYGYTF. The CDR3 nucleotides read TGCGCCAGCAGGACGCACTTCAGGGCAGCGAACTATGGCTACACCTTC. V gene TRBV4-3 combines with J gene TRBJ1-2, with a tentative D call TRBD1 (5 bases). Per the germline V gene, CDR1 is LGHNA and CDR2 is YSLEER. This CDR3 region has 16 residues. Trimming left V 6 bases short and J 2 bases short, with 19 bases between.

J is TRBJ2-1 and V is TRBV5-4; tentatively, D is TRBD2 (6 bases). This CDR3 spans 13 amino acids. Trimming left V 8 bases short and J 6 bases short, with 15 bases between. Germline V gives CDR1 SGHNT, CDR2 YYREEE (reference sequence). The chain's CDR3 is CASRLGGSNEQFF. The CDR3, as DNA: TGTGCCAGTAGACTAGGAGGATCCAATGAGCAGTTCTTC.

The chain carries TRBV4-1 and TRBJ2-2; 7 bases match TRBD1. The CDR3 has 16 amino acids. Germline loops: CDR1 MGHRA, CDR2 YSYEKL. V trimming: 4 bases; J trimming: 4 bases; junction bases outside the gene matches: 9. The CDR3 sequence: CASSPRGSIVTGELFF. In DNA form, the CDR3 reads TGCGCCAGCAGCCCCAGGGGGTCGATTGTCACCGGGGAGCTGTTTTTT.

The chain recombines TRBV5-4 with TRBJ2-5; 7 positions agree with TRBD2. The J call is doubtful: the DNA matches TRBJ2-7 better. This CDR3 contains 13 residues. Germline V gene lookup returns CDR1 SGHNT and CDR2 YYREEE (reference sequence). The CDR3: CASSLAGPYEQYF. The CDR3 coding sequence is TGTGCCAGCAGCTTAGCGGGGCCCTACGAGCAGTACTTC.

The V and J genes are TRBV16 and TRBJ1-2; TRBD1 is a possible D gene (5 bases). Trimming removed 10 bases at V and 4 bases at J, with 28 bases between. Per the germline V gene, CDR1 is KGHSY and CDR2 is FQNENV. This CDR3 has 17 amino acids. CDR3 bases: TGTGCCACCACGAACTTGGGGACCTCTCATGTGAGCTATGGCTACACCTTC. Translated: CATTNLGTSHVSYGYTF. Supplemented by reference TRBV16 and TRBJ1-2, the full variable domain reads GEEVAQTPKHLVRGEGQKAKLYCAPIKGHSYVFWYQQVLKNEFKFLISFQNENVFDETGMPKERFSAKCLPNSPCSLEIQATKLEDSAVYFCATTNLGTSHVSYGYTFGSGTRLTVV.

The chain joins TRBV7-2 to TRBJ2-3, with D maybe TRBD2 (6 bases). Trimming took off 3 bases at V and 6 bases at J, with 16 bases between the two ends. The germline gives CDR1 SGHTA, CDR2 FQGNSA. The CDR3 contains 15 residues. In DNA form, the CDR3 reads TGTGCCAGCAGCTTTGCGTCGGGGGTTGCGGATACGCAGTATTTT. Translation: CASSFASGVADTQYF.

The V and J genes are TRBV11-2 and TRBJ1-6; D is perhaps TRBD1 (6 bases). This CDR3 has 14 amino acids. Germline CDR1 is SGHAT and CDR2 is FQNNGV. With 5 bases removed from V and 5 bases from J, the gap between germline ends came to 10 bases. In DNA form, the CDR3 reads TGTGCCAGCAGCCTATACAGGGATAATTCACCCCTCCACTTT. The encoded protein is CASSLYRDNSPLHF.

The chain employs TRBV10-2 and TRBJ2-1; D is ambiguous. Trimming pared 7 bases from V and 6 bases from J, leaving 13 bases between. This CDR3 has 13 amino acids. Looked up from germline, CDR1 is WSHSY and CDR2 is SAAADI. DNA for the CDR3: TGCGCCAGCATGCCCCTAGGAATCAATGAGCAGTTCTTC. It encodes CASMPLGINEQFF.

The rearrangement joins TRBV27 to TRBJ1-2; possibly TRBD1 for D (5 bases). Germline V gene sequence: CDR1 MNHEY, CDR2 SMNVEV (reference sequence). V gave up 2 bases and J gave up 8 bases, with 15 bases separating them. The CDR3 loop spans 14 amino acids. The CDR3 region is CASSLISGAGGYTF. The DNA of the CDR3 is TGTGCCAGCAGTTTAATTTCCGGGGCGGGGGGCTACACCTTC.

The chain has TRBV4-2 and TRBJ2-7; TRBD2 matches 11 bases. The CDR3 runs 16 residues. Trimming took 3 bases from V and 6 from J; bases not matched to a gene: 10. Looked up from germline, CDR1 is LGHNA and CDR2 is YNFKEQ. CDR3 in amino acids: CASSQLSGRAFLEQYF. The CDR3 DNA is TGTGCCAGCAGCCAGCTTAGCGGGAGGGCCTTCCTCGAGCAGTACTTC.

The V gene is TRBV6-5, the J gene TRBJ2-7, with D hard to call. CDR3 length: 13 amino acids. Germline V gene data show CDR1 as MNHEY and CDR2 as SVGAGI. Trimming stripped 2 bases from V and 0 bases from J, with 5 bases between. The CDR3 loop is CASSYVPSYEQYF. The CDR3 nucleotides read TGTGCCAGCAGTTACGTCCCCTCCTACGAGCAGTACTTC.

The rearrangement joins TRBV25-1 to TRBJ1-4, with 9 bases that match TRBD1. The germline gives CDR1 MGHDK, CDR2 SYGVNS. Unmatched junction bases numbered 5, after V lost 4 bases and J lost 5 bases. The CDR3 is 15 residues long. The DNA of the CDR3 is TGTGCCAGCAGTGCGACAGGGGGAAAGAATGAAAAACTGTTTTTT. As protein: CASSATGGKNEKLFF.

V gene TRBV19 combines with J gene TRBJ2-5; 7 positions match TRBD2. V was pared by 6 bases and J by 4 bases, with 14 bases of the junction left unmatched. Germline values: CDR1 LNHDA, CDR2 SQIVND (reference sequence). The CDR3 runs 16 residues. CDR3 coding DNA: TGTGCCAGTAGAGGCTGGCTCTCGGGGGAGGGAGAGACCCAGTACTTC. Residues: CASRGWLSGEGETQYF.

The V and J genes are TRBV2 and TRBJ1-2; maybe TRBD1 (6 bases). Germline V gives CDR1 SNHLY, CDR2 FYNNEI. The V end was cut by 5 bases, the J end by 8 bases, with 15 bases between. The CDR3 is made up of 13 amino acids. The CDR3 protein is CASSPQGIEGYTF. The CDR3, as DNA: TGTGCCAGCAGTCCACAGGGAATCGAGGGCTACACCTTC.

This chain uses TRBV19 with TRBJ2-2, with no clear D. The CDR3 runs 13 residues. Germline V gives CDR1 LNHDA, CDR2 SQIVND (reference sequence). V lost 7 bases and J lost 2, with 8 bases in between. The CDR3 reads CASTERNTGELFF. CDR3 DNA: TGTGCCAGTACTGAGAGAAACACCGGGGAGCTGTTTTTT. Complete variable domain (other parts from reference TRBV19 and TRBJ2-2): DGGITQSPKYLFRKEGQNVTLSCEQNLNHDAMYWYRQDPGQGLRLIYYSQIVNDFQKGDIAEGYSVSREKKESFPLTVTSAQKNPTAFYLCASTERNTGELFFGEGSRLTVL.

This chain links TRBV5-4 with TRBJ1-2; tentatively, D is TRBD1 (6 bases). The CDR3 totals 15 residues. In germline, CDR1 is SGHNT, CDR2 YYREEE (reference sequence). The V and J ends lost 4 bases and 4 bases respectively, with 17 bases between them. CDR3 amino acids: CASSLAPQGGYGYTF. The CDR3 DNA reads as TGTGCCAGCAGCCTCGCCCCCCAAGGGGGCTATGGCTACACCTTC.

This chain connects TRBV13 to TRBJ1-2, with D possibly TRBD1 on 6 matching bases. The CDR3 has 12 amino acids. Germline CDR1 and CDR2: PRHDT and FYEKMQ (reference sequence). Trimming removed 5 bases from V and 8 bases from J, with 12 bases in between. CDR3 nucleotide sequence: TGTGCCAGCAGCCGTGGGGGCGGCGGCTACACCTTC. It codes for CASSRGGGGYTF.

J is TRBJ2-1 and V is TRBV7-2, with D possibly TRBD2 on 6 matching bases. Germline V gives CDR1 SGHTA, CDR2 FQGNSA. CDR3 length: 16 residues. V shed 6 bases and J shed 8 bases, with 23 bases lying between them. CDR3 nucleotides: TGTGCCAGCAGGCCCATGTCGGGGGTAGGAGTGCATGAGCAGTTCTTC. Translated, it gives CASRPMSGVGVHEQFF.

The chain is built from TRBV28 and TRBJ2-3; 8 positions agree with TRBD2. The germline V gene has CDR1 MDHEN and CDR2 SYDVKM. V trimming: 5 bases; J trimming: 5 bases; junction bases outside the gene matches: 9. The CDR3 contains 15 residues. This chain's CDR3 is CASSRHRGGKDTQYF. CDR3 nucleotide sequence: TGTGCCAGCAGTCGACATCGGGGGGGGAAAGATACGCAGTATTTT.

This sequence joins TRBV29-1 and TRBJ1-4, with 9 positions matching TRBD1. Germline loops: CDR1 SQVTM, CDR2 ANQGSEA. The CDR3 sequence is 13 residues long. Trimming cost V 7 bases and J 6 bases; bases outside gene matches: 6. CDR3 bases: TGCAGCGCTGGACAGGGGCGGGATGAAAAACTGTTTTTT. It yields the protein CSAGQGRDEKLFF.

V and J are TRBV11-2 and TRBJ2-1; D is possibly TRBD1 (7 bases). Germline CDR1 reads SGHAT; CDR2 reads FQNNGV. With 5 bases removed from V and 1 base from J, the gap between germline ends came to 24 bases. The CDR3 has 19 amino acids. The CDR3 coding sequence is TGTGCCAGCAGCCCAGGGGGGACGGCCGGTGGGGGGTCCTACAATGAGCAGTTCTTC. Translated, it gives CASSPGGTAGGGSYNEQFF.

This clone was counted a few times. The V and J genes are TRBV29-1 and TRBJ2-7; no firm D call. The germline CDR1 and CDR2 sequences are SQVTM and ANQGSEA. Trimming removed 0 bases at V and 4 bases at J, with 4 bases between. This CDR3 has 11 amino acids. DNA of the CDR3: TGCAGCGTTGAAGAGTCTTACGAGCAGTACTTC. Translating it yields CSVEESYEQYF.